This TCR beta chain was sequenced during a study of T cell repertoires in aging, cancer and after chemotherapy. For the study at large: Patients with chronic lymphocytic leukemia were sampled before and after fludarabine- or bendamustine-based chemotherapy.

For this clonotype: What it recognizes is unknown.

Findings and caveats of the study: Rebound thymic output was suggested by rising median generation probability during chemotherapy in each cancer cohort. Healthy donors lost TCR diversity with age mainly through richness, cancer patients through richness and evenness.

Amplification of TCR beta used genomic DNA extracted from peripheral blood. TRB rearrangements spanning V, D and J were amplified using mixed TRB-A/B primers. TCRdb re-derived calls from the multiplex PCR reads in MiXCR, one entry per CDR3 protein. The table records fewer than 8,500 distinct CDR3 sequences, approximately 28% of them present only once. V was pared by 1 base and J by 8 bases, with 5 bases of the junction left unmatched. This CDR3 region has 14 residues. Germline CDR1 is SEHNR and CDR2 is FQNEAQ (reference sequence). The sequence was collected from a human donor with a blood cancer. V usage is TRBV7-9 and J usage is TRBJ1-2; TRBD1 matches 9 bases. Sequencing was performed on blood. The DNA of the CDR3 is TGTGCCAGCAGCTTAGGGACAGGGGCGGGCGGCTACACCTTC. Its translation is CASSLGTGAGGYTF.